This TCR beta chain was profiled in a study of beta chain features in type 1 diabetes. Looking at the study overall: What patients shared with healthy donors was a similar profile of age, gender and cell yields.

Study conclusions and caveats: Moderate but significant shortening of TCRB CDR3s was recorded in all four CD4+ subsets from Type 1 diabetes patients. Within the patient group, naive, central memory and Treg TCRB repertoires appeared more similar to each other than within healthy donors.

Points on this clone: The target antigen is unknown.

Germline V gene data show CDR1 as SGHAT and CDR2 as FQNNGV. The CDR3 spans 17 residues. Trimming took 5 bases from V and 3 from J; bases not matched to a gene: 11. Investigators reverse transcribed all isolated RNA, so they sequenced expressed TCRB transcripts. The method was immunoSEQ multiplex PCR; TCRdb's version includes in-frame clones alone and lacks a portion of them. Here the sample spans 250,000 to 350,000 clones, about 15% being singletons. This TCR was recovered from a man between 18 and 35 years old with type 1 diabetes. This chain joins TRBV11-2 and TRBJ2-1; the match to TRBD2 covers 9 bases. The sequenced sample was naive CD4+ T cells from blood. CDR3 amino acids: CASSHPGRRGGYNEQFF. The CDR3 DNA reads TGTGCCAGCAGCCACCCCGGGAGGCGGGGGGGCTACAATGAGCAGTTCTTC.